Listed here are 21 T cell receptor beta chains from one sample, sequenced in a study of shared clonotypes between healthy human individuals. TCRdb's table, derived via immunoSEQ multiplex PCR, lists solely in-frame clones and lacks some. The repertoire holds 2 million to 2.5 million clones, with around 90% as singletons. What was sequenced was naive CD4+ T cells from PBMCs. Subset of the sample: CD45RA+ positively selected. Receptor source: a man between 18 and 35 years old in good health. Some clones in this sample may be carry-over from other donors' samples.

The chain has TRBV7-2 and TRBJ2-7; 12 bases line up with TRBD2. Trimming cost V 5 bases and J 2 bases; bases outside gene matches: 7. The CDR3 runs 16 residues. Per the germline V gene, CDR1 is SGHTA and CDR2 is FQGNSA. The CDR3 bases are TGTGCCAGCAGCCTCCGACTAGCGGGGGAAACCTACGAGCAGTACTTC. Its protein is CASSLRLAGETYEQYF.

This chain connects TRBV15 to TRBJ2-3, with D uncertain. The V gene lost 8 bases and the J gene lost 3 bases, with 9 bases spanning the gap. Germline V gives CDR1 LNHNV, CDR2 YYDKDF (reference sequence). This CDR3 is built from 12 residues. The CDR3 region has the DNA TGTGCCACCTCCGTTAGAACAGATACGCAGTATTTT. This gives the protein CATSVRTDTQYF.

Notes on this clone: Distinct nucleotide sequences in the sample also encode this CDR3. This chain uses TRBV18 with TRBJ2-7, with a possible D match to TRBD1 (5 bases). The CDR3 contains 14 residues. V dropped 4 bases and J dropped 0 bases, with 10 bases sitting between them. In germline, CDR1 is KGHSH, CDR2 LQKENI. In DNA, the CDR3 is TGTGCCAGCTCACGAAGCAGGGACTCCTACGAGCAGTACTTC. Translating it yields CASSRSRDSYEQYF.

The J gene is TRBJ2-5, the V gene TRBV7-9; perhaps TRBD1 as D (6 bases). CDR1 and CDR2 from the germline V gene are SEHNR and FQNEAQ (reference sequence). V lost 4 bases, J lost 1 base, and 13 bases lay in between. There are 15 residues in the CDR3. CDR3 sequence (DNA): TGTGCCAGCAGCTCTGCGACAGGAGTCCAAGAGACCCAGTACTTC. Its translation: CASSSATGVQETQYF. The full variable domain, its missing parts supplied by reference TRBV7-9 and TRBJ2-5, is DTGVSQNPRHKITKRGQNVTFRCDPISEHNRLYWYRQTLGQGPEFLTYFQNEAQLEKSRLLSDRFSAERPKGSFSTLEIQRTEQGDSAMYLCASSSATGVQETQYFGPGTRLLVL.

A word on this clone: The identical CDR3 is also encoded by other nucleotide sequences in the sample. This chain joins TRBV5-1 and TRBJ1-4; maybe TRBD1 (6 bases). V dropped 0 bases and J dropped 8 bases, with 11 bases sitting between them. The CDR3 consists of 14 residues. The germline gives CDR1 SGHRS, CDR2 YFSETQ. In DNA, the CDR3 is TGCGCCAGCAGCTTGGCGGGGGCAGGGGAAAAACTGTTTTTT. Its protein product is CASSLAGAGEKLFF.

The V call is TRBV7-3, the J call TRBJ2-5; unclear D gene. The CDR3 covers 11 residues. V shed 6 bases and J shed 4 bases, with 6 bases lying between them. Germline V gives CDR1 SGHTA, CDR2 FQGTGA. CDR3 nucleotide sequence: TGTGCCAGCAGGGTCGGAGAGACCCAGTACTTC. Its translation: CASRVGETQYF.

V usage is TRBV19 and J usage is TRBJ1-2, with D unresolved. The germline V gene encodes CDR1 LNHDA and CDR2 SQIVND (reference sequence). The CDR3 consists of 15 residues. V was clipped by 7 bases and J by 2 bases, with 17 bases between them. The CDR3 region has the DNA TGTGCCAGTACCCCTAGGCGCGGTTTCAACTATGGCTACACCTTC. Its translation is CASTPRRGFNYGYTF.

The chain joins TRBV5-4 to TRBJ2-1; TRBD2 matches at 7 bases. CDR3 length equals 16 residues. CDR1 and CDR2 (germline): SGHNT, YYREEE (reference sequence). Trimming took 4 bases from V and 4 from J; bases not matched to a gene: 11. The CDR3 is CASSLDSGLDYNEQFF. Written as DNA, the CDR3 is TGTGCCAGCAGCCTAGATAGCGGGCTTGATTACAATGAGCAGTTCTTC.

The CDR3 reads CASSPSSDRRELFF. As DNA, the CDR3 is TGTGCCAGCAGTCCCTCGTCGGACCGCCGGGAGCTGTTTTTT. The gene calls are TRBV27 and TRBJ2-2; no firm D call. V lost 5 bases and J lost 9, with 16 bases in between. CDR1 MNHEY and CDR2 SMNVEV come from the germline V gene (reference sequence). CDR3 length equals 14 residues.

The gene calls are TRBV30 and TRBJ1-1; 7 bases map to TRBD1. V was clipped by 2 bases and J by 5 bases; unmatched bases: 8. The CDR3 spans 14 residues. Germline CDR1 is GTSNPN and CDR2 is SVGIG (reference sequence). In DNA form, the CDR3 reads TGTGCCTGGAGTCCCGAGACAGGGCGAACTGAAGCTTTCTTT. Translating gives CAWSPETGRTEAFF.

This chain connects TRBV7-8 to TRBJ2-3; D gene unclear. The CDR3 is made up of 12 amino acids. Germline V gives CDR1 SGHVS, CDR2 FQNEAQ. Trimming left V 3 bases short and J 6 bases short, with 7 bases between. The CDR3 DNA reads as TGTGCCAGCAGCTTCGGGTCGGATACGCAGTATTTT. Translation: CASSFGSDTQYF.

The genes are TRBV29-1 and TRBJ2-7, with 9 nucleotides matching TRBD1. Germline assignment: CDR1 SQVTM and CDR2 ANQGSEA. J lost 0 bases, V lost 8 bases, and 5 bases had no gene match. CDR3 length: 13 amino acids. In nucleotides, the CDR3 is TGCAGCTTTAGGGGACAGGGCTCCTACGAGCAGTACTTC. Protein product: CSFRGQGSYEQYF.

This chain links TRBV4-3 with TRBJ2-3, with a tentative D call TRBD2 (6 bases). CDR1 and CDR2 (germline): LGHNA, YSLEER. Trimming left V 1 base short and J 0 bases short, with 8 bases between. This CDR3 comprises 15 residues. CDR3 in amino acids: CASSQGGRSTDTQYF. The CDR3 coding sequence is TGCGCCAGCAGCCAAGGAGGGAGGAGCACAGATACGCAGTATTTT.

The chain uses TRBV7-9 and TRBJ2-3; 7 nucleotides line up with TRBD2. The CDR3 loop spans 14 amino acids. Trimming cost V 5 bases and J 6 bases; bases outside gene matches: 8. Germline V gene data show CDR1 as SEHNR and CDR2 as FQNEAQ (reference sequence). CDR3 amino acids: CASSERDFADTQYF. The CDR3 DNA follows: TGTGCCAGCAGCGAGCGGGACTTTGCGGATACGCAGTATTTT.

The gene calls are TRBV6-1 and TRBJ1-3, with D perhaps matching TRBD1 (5 bases). V was pared by 0 bases and J by 14 bases, with 20 bases between. CDR3 length equals 15 residues. Per the germline V gene, CDR1 is MNHNS and CDR2 is SASEGT. Here the CDR3 reads CASSEAVPGVGSVYF. For the CDR3, the DNA is TGTGCCAGCAGTGAAGCTGTTCCGGGGGTGGGGTCGGTATATTTT.

The V call is TRBV11-2, the J call TRBJ1-1; 8 bases line up with TRBD1. V lost 5 bases, J lost 1 base, and 9 bases stayed unmatched. The CDR3 covers 16 residues. Germline V gene lookup returns CDR1 SGHAT and CDR2 FQNNGV. Here the CDR3 DNA reads TGTGCCAGCAGCACCAGGGGGCGAGGCCCGAACACTGAAGCTTTCTTT. Amino acids: CASSTRGRGPNTEAFF.

This clone was found once. V and J are TRBV27 and TRBJ2-3; TRBD2 matches 10 bases. Germline CDR1 and CDR2: MNHEY and SMNVEV (reference sequence). J lost 2 bases, V lost 1 base, and 6 bases had no gene match. The CDR3 extends over 17 amino acids. CDR3 DNA: TGTGCCAGCAGTTTATACACCGGGACTAGCGACACAGATACGCAGTATTTT. Its protein is CASSLYTGTSDTDTQYF.

About this clone itself: The same CDR3 arises from other DNA sequences in this sample as well. Here the CDR3 reads CASRVGTDTQYF. DNA of the CDR3: TGTGCCAGCAGGGTCGGCACAGATACGCAGTATTTT. The V and J genes are TRBV28 and TRBJ2-3; D not resolved. The CDR3 consists of 12 residues. The V and J ends lost 6 bases and 1 base respectively, with 5 bases between them. The V gene's germline CDR1 is MDHEN and CDR2 SYDVKM.

The V and J genes are TRBV7-8 and TRBJ1-1; D possibly corresponds to TRBD1 (6 bases). The CDR3 is 17 residues long. Germline V gene lookup returns CDR1 SGHVS and CDR2 FQNEAQ. Trimming took off 1 base at V and 6 bases at J, with 21 bases between the two ends. CDR3 amino acids: CASSLVRERGAWAEAFF. The CDR3, as DNA: TGTGCCAGCAGCTTAGTACGGGAGCGGGGGGCGTGGGCTGAAGCTTTCTTT.

The V and J genes are TRBV7-2 and TRBJ2-7; TRBD2 aligns across 8 bases. V dropped 1 base and J dropped 2; count of bases not matched to a gene: 4. The CDR3 is 15 residues long. Germline CDR1 SGHTA, CDR2 FQGNSA. The CDR3 loop is CASSLVQGLAYEQYF. CDR3 coding DNA: TGTGCCAGCAGCTTAGTACAGGGACTAGCCTACGAGCAGTACTTC.

The chain has TRBV6-1 and TRBJ2-1; maybe TRBD1 (6 bases). The CDR3 has 14 amino acids. The germline V and J ends were trimmed by 5 bases and 3 bases, with 11 bases remaining between them. The V gene's germline CDR1 is MNHNS and CDR2 SASEGT. As DNA, the CDR3 is TGTGCCAGCAGTCCGGGACAAAGCTACAATGAGCAGTTCTTC. It specifies CASSPGQSYNEQFF.